Listed here are 30 T cell receptor beta chains from one sample, sequenced in a study of CD8+ T cells in alopecia areata. This sample's treatment: oral pan-JAK inhibitor, 5-10 mg twice daily. Extraction of RNA preceded its reverse transcription into cDNA, which served as the sequencing template. Here immunoSEQ multiplex PCR was the method, and the copy in TCRdb shows in-frame clones only, minus some. The profile shows about 200,000 clones, 58% of them singletons. Sequencing used CD4+ T cells sorted from blood, obtained at week 24, from a patient treated with tofacitinib. These receptors were collected from a human donor with alopecia areata.

This clone was seen a few times. The rearrangement joins TRBV27 to TRBJ1-2; D gene ambiguous. The CDR3 totals 13 residues. Germline CDR1 MNHEY, CDR2 SMNVEV (reference sequence). The ends were cut back, 3 bases at V and 4 bases at J, with 9 bases in the middle. CDR3 in amino acids: CASSFRAGYGYTF. CDR3 nucleotides: TGTGCCAGCAGTTTTAGGGCAGGCTATGGCTACACCTTC.

V is TRBV7-3 and J is TRBJ1-3, with a possible D match to TRBD1 (5 bases). V lost 1 base to trimming and J lost 1 base, with 8 bases between them. This CDR3 comprises 15 residues. From germline, CDR1 is SGHTA and CDR2 FQGTGA. CDR3 DNA: TGTGCCAGCAGCTTAATGGGGGAGTCTGGAAACACCATATATTTT. Encoded protein: CASSLMGESGNTIYF.

This clone was observed a handful of times. The chain employs TRBV5-1 and TRBJ2-2; D gene ambiguous. Germline CDR1 reads SGHRS; CDR2 reads YFSETQ. V was pared by 3 bases and J by 4 bases, with 19 bases between. This CDR3 is 17 amino acids long. CDR3 in amino acids: CASSSSKGGRVTGELFF. In nucleotides, the CDR3 is TGCGCCAGCAGCTCGTCCAAAGGTGGTCGGGTCACCGGGGAGCTGTTTTTT.

In its sample, this clone was seen a few times. The V and J genes are TRBV7-2 and TRBJ1-6; D not certain. The CDR3 loop spans 15 amino acids. Germline V gene sequence: CDR1 SGHTA, CDR2 FQGNSA. The V end lost 2 bases, the J end lost 7 bases, and 12 bases lay between the germline ends. The CDR3 sequence: CASSLYRYGNSPLHF. CDR3 coding DNA: TGTGCCAGCAGCTTATATCGATACGGAAATTCACCCCTCCACTTT.

The sample holds a few counts of this clone. The V call is TRBV29-1, the J call TRBJ2-1, with D hard to call. Germline-derived CDR1 and CDR2 are SQVTM and ANQGSEA. Trimming cost V 5 bases and J 3 bases, with 5 bases left between them. This CDR3 spans 11 amino acids. CDR3 sequence (DNA): TGCAGCGTTACCTTCTACAATGAGCAGTTCTTC. Protein sequence: CSVTFYNEQFF.

V is TRBV6-6 and J is TRBJ1-2, with 10 bases matching TRBD1. This CDR3 has 16 residues. Germline CDR1 and CDR2: MNHNY and SVGAGI (reference sequence). Trimming removed 4 bases from V and 2 bases from J; junction bases left unmatched: 7. This chain's CDR3 is CASSSPDRGANYGYTF. CDR3 DNA: TGTGCCAGCAGTTCGCCGGACAGGGGGGCGAACTATGGCTACACCTTC.

The chain couples TRBV30 to TRBJ1-1; D not resolved. Per germline, CDR1 GTSNPN and CDR2 SVGIG (reference sequence). V was pared by 2 bases and J by 11 bases, with 12 bases between. The CDR3 totals 11 residues. The CDR3 is CAWSLTVIAFF. In DNA, the CDR3 is TGTGCCTGGAGTTTGACGGTGATTGCTTTCTTT.

The table lists this clone with a few counts. The chain joins TRBV29-1 to TRBJ2-4; possibly TRBD1 or TRBD2 for D (6 bases each). This CDR3 comprises 14 residues. Germline CDR1 and CDR2: SQVTM and ANQGSEA. With 3 bases removed from V and 6 bases from J, the gap between germline ends came to 15 bases. As DNA, the CDR3 is TGCAGCGTTGATCTGGGGGGCTCGGGAAACATTCAGTACTTC. This sequence encodes CSVDLGGSGNIQYF.

The chain recombines TRBV7-2 with TRBJ2-5; TRBD2 agrees at 11 bases. Germline-derived CDR1 and CDR2 are SGHTA and FQGNSA. The CDR3 totals 14 residues. Trimming cost V 5 bases and J 4 bases; bases outside gene matches: 3. The CDR3 spells CASSRTSGGETQYF. The CDR3, as DNA: TGTGCCAGCAGCCGTACTAGCGGGGGAGAGACCCAGTACTTC.

V is TRBV30 and J is TRBJ2-1; D is perhaps TRBD2 (5 bases). In germline, CDR1 is GTSNPN, CDR2 SVGIG (reference sequence). This CDR3 is built from 13 residues. Trimming stripped 0 bases from V and 10 bases from J, with 13 bases between. The CDR3 reads CAWSVRRGSEQFF. DNA for the CDR3: TGTGCCTGGAGTGTACGTCGAGGGAGCGAGCAGTTCTTC.

In its sample, this clone was seen once. The chain combines TRBV29-1 with TRBJ2-1; D is perhaps TRBD1 (6 bases). The V gene lost 1 base and the J gene lost 7 bases, with 11 bases spanning the gap. CDR1 and CDR2 (germline): SQVTM, ANQGSEA. The CDR3 consists of 13 residues. Written as DNA, the CDR3 is TGCAGCGTTGAAGGCTACAGGGTTAATGAGCAGTTCTTC. Protein: CSVEGYRVNEQFF.

This chain uses TRBV29-1 with TRBJ2-3; weak D call: TRBD2 (6 bases). Germline-derived CDR1 and CDR2 are SQVTM and ANQGSEA. Trimming pared 7 bases from V and 0 bases from J, leaving 14 bases between. CDR3 length: 14 residues. The CDR3 region has the DNA TGCAGCGCCCGGACGGGAGTCAGCACAGATACGCAGTATTTT. The encoded protein is CSARTGVSTDTQYF.

The chain carries TRBV6-5 and TRBJ1-5; 7 positions agree with TRBD1. The CDR3 length is 13 residues. The germline gives CDR1 MNHEY, CDR2 SVGAGI. The V gene end was trimmed by 5 bases and the J gene end by 7 bases; junction bases not matched to a gene: 5. CDR3 sequence: CASSRQGGQPQHF. The CDR3 DNA follows: TGTGCCAGCAGTAGACAGGGAGGGCAGCCCCAGCATTTT.

The CDR3 sequence is CASTQGYTEAFF. CDR3 in DNA: TGTGCCAGCACTCAGGGTTACACTGAAGCTTTCTTT. The V call is TRBV6-6, the J call TRBJ1-1; a possible D gene is TRBD1 (5 bases). The germline V gene has CDR1 MNHNY and CDR2 SVGAGI (reference sequence). The V and J ends lost 7 bases and 3 bases respectively, with 9 bases between them. The CDR3 sequence is 12 residues long.

CDR3 amino acids: CASSVVEGVSVQYF. CDR3 sequence (DNA): TGTGCCAGCAGCGTGGTTGAGGGTGTGTCGGTGCAGTACTTC. The V and J genes are TRBV7-2 and TRBJ2-7; D may be TRBD2 (5 bases). The CDR3 is made up of 14 amino acids. Between the trimmed V and J ends, which lost 5 bases and 9 bases, there was a span of 20 bases. Germline-derived CDR1 and CDR2 are SGHTA and FQGNSA.

This clone turned up a few times. The chain joins TRBV6-5 to TRBJ2-1, with unresolved D. Per germline, CDR1 MNHEY and CDR2 SVGAGI. V was shortened by 0 bases and J by 4 bases, with 7 bases between the two germline ends. CDR3 size: 14 residues. The CDR3 nucleotides are TGTGCCAGCAGTTACTCGAACGAATACAATGAGCAGTTCTTC. Protein sequence: CASSYSNEYNEQFF.

Worth noting for this clone: In the same sample, other DNA sequences code for this CDR3. The chain couples TRBV5-1 to TRBJ2-5; perhaps TRBD2 as D (5 bases). The length of the CDR3 is 14 residues. The germline V gene encodes CDR1 SGHRS and CDR2 YFSETQ. Trimming left V 1 base short and J 0 bases short, with 7 bases between. The DNA for the CDR3 is TGCGCCAGCAGCTTGAGCGGCGACCAAGAGACCCAGTACTTC. Its protein product is CASSLSGDQETQYF.

Only one count was recorded for this clone. The chain has TRBV4-1 and TRBJ2-6; TRBD1 matches 7 bases. Germline trimming cut 2 bases from V and 0 bases from J; bases unmatched to any gene: 7. Germline V gives CDR1 MGHRA, CDR2 YSYEKL. This CDR3 is built from 18 residues. This CDR3 reads CASSQTGARSSGANVLTF. CDR3 coding DNA: TGCGCCAGCAGCCAAACAGGGGCTAGGAGCTCTGGGGCCAACGTCCTGACTTTC.

The rearrangement uses TRBV29-1 and TRBJ1-4; D remains ambiguous. The CDR3 spans 13 residues. Per germline, CDR1 SQVTM and CDR2 ANQGSEA. The V end lost 6 bases, the J end lost 11 bases, and 19 bases lay between the germline ends. CDR3 bases: TGCAGCGTAATGGCAGGCCTAGGAGAGAAACTGTTTTTT. This translates into CSVMAGLGEKLFF. Together with reference TRBV29-1 and TRBJ1-4, the CDR3 gives the full variable domain: SAVISQKPSRDICQRGTSLTIQCQVDSQVTMMFWYRQQPGQSLTLIATANQGSEATYESGFVIDKFPISRPNLTFSTLTVSNMSPEDSSIYLCSVMAGLGEKLFFGSGTQLSVL.

V gene TRBV15 combines with J gene TRBJ1-5, with TRBD1 matching 8 bases. V shed 8 bases, J shed 7 bases, and the junction held 7 bases outside the gene matches. This CDR3 spans 13 amino acids. Germline CDR1 is LNHNV and CDR2 is YYDKDF (reference sequence). The CDR3 spells CATGGQVRQPQHF. The DNA of the CDR3 is TGTGCCACCGGGGGACAGGTGAGGCAGCCCCAGCATTTT.

This chain connects TRBV7-2 to TRBJ1-5; 7 bases line up with TRBD1. Germline CDR1 reads SGHTA; CDR2 reads FQGNSA. The trim removed 1 base at V and 5 bases at J, leaving 2 bases unmatched. The CDR3 has 14 amino acids. The CDR3 sequence is CASSLGQGHQPQHF. CDR3 coding DNA: TGTGCCAGCAGCTTAGGACAGGGCCATCAGCCCCAGCATTTT.

The chain employs TRBV6-5 and TRBJ1-1; D possibly corresponds to TRBD1 (6 bases). This CDR3 comprises 13 residues. Trimming shortened V by 7 bases and J by 2 bases, and 11 bases separated the two germline ends. Per germline, CDR1 MNHEY and CDR2 SVGAGI. As DNA, the CDR3 is TGTGCCAGCACCCGGACAGCCAACACTGAAGCTTTCTTT. Its protein is CASTRTANTEAFF.

This clone was detected a few times. The chain uses TRBV7-9 and TRBJ2-7; unclear D gene. Germline assignment: CDR1 SEHNR and CDR2 FQNEAQ (reference sequence). This CDR3 has 12 residues. Between the trimmed V and J ends, which lost 6 bases and 7 bases, there was a span of 13 bases. In nucleotides, the CDR3 is TGTGCCAGCAGGCCCGACTCAGATGAGCAGTACTTC. This codes for CASRPDSDEQYF.

This clone was picked up a small number of times. The chain has TRBV9 and TRBJ1-2, with TRBD1 as a possible D gene (6 bases). CDR1 SGDLS and CDR2 YYNGEE come from the germline V gene. This CDR3 is built from 14 residues. With 4 bases removed from V and 1 base from J, the gap between germline ends came to 11 bases. The CDR3 sequence: CASSPQQGNYGYTF. CDR3 bases: TGTGCCAGCAGCCCCCAACAGGGTAACTATGGCTACACCTTC.

A few counts support this clone. The identical CDR3 is also encoded by other nucleotide sequences in the sample. This chain uses TRBV5-1 with TRBJ1-2; tentatively, D is TRBD1 (5 bases). Germline CDR1 is SGHRS and CDR2 is YFSETQ. V was shortened by 3 bases and J by 4 bases, with 7 bases between the two germline ends. This CDR3 spans 12 amino acids. This CDR3 is CASSYDSYGYTF. As DNA, the CDR3 is TGCGCCAGCAGCTATGACAGCTATGGCTACACCTTC.

The J gene is TRBJ2-7, the V gene TRBV29-1; D gene unclear. The ends were cut back, 6 bases at V and 7 bases at J, with 13 bases in the middle. Per germline, CDR1 SQVTM and CDR2 ANQGSEA. This CDR3 is built from 11 residues. CDR3 in amino acids: CSVAEAEEQYF. CDR3 in DNA: TGCAGCGTCGCCGAGGCGGAAGAGCAGTACTTC.

The rearrangement joins TRBV6-5 to TRBJ1-5; D gene unclear. Germline V lookup: CDR1 MNHEY, CDR2 SVGAGI. The CDR3 has 13 amino acids. Trimming took off 6 bases at V and 0 bases at J, with 6 bases between the two ends. CDR3 sequence reads: CASRRNSNQPQHF. The CDR3 nucleotides read TGTGCCAGCAGGCGAAATAGCAATCAGCCCCAGCATTTT.

The J gene is TRBJ2-1, the V gene TRBV6-1; 10 bases map to TRBD2. Germline CDR1 MNHNS, CDR2 SASEGT. The J segment lost 6 bases and the V segment lost 3 bases, leaving 8 bases of the junction unmatched. The CDR3 runs to 16 residues. CDR3 DNA: TGTGCCAGCAGTGATCGAGAAGCGGGAGGGTCCAATGAGCAGTTCTTC. This gives the protein CASSDREAGGSNEQFF.

The chain links TRBV19 to TRBJ2-5, with 8 nucleotides matching TRBD2. V lost 1 base to trimming and J lost 5 bases; unmatched junction nucleotides: 12. The CDR3 is 17 amino acids. CDR1 is LNHDA and CDR2 is SQIVND in the germline V gene (reference sequence). The CDR3 DNA reads as TGTGCCAGTAGTATAGGTATATCCGGGAGGGCCGGTGAGACCCAGTACTTC. It translates to CASSIGISGRAGETQYF.

The V and J genes are TRBV4-1 and TRBJ2-7; D may be TRBD2 (5 bases). CDR3 length: 13 residues. Trimming removed 8 bases at V and 1 base at J, with 12 bases between. Germline V CDR1 and CDR2: MGHRA, YSYEKL. The CDR3 is CASGRGLSYEQYF. In DNA, the CDR3 is TGCGCCAGCGGACGGGGTCTGTCCTACGAGCAGTACTTC.